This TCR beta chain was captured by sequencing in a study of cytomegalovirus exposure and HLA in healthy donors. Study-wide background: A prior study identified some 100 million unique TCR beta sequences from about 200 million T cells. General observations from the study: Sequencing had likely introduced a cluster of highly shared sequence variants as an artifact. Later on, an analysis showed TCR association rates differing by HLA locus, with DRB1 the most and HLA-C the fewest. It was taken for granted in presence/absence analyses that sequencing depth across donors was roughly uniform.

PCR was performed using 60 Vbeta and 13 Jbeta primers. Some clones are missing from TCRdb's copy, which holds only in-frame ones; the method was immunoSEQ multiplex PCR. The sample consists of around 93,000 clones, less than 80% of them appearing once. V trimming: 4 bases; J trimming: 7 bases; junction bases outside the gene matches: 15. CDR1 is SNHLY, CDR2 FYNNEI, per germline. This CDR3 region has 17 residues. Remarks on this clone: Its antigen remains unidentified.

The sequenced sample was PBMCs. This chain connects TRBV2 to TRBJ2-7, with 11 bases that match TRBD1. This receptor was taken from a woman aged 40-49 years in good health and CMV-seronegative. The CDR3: CASSGGQGAHRRGEQYF. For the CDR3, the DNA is TGTGCCAGCAGTGGAGGACAGGGGGCGCACAGGAGGGGAGAGCAGTACTTC.